This T cell receptor beta chain was captured by sequencing in a study of regulatory T cells in long-lasting Graves disease. Notes on the study in general: Limited sample numbers may have lowered accuracy.

Trimming took 5 bases from V and 3 from J, leaving 11 bases between them. The CDR3 loop spans 13 amino acids. Germline CDR1 is SNHLY and CDR2 is FYNNEI. Specified time point: newly diagnosed GD, antithyroid drugs for less than 3 months. From RNA extracted from PBMCs, the TCR library was made. Criteria from the American Thyroid Association guidelines were applied to diagnose Graves' disease. This clonotype was observed a few times. Its antigen is not known. Building of the TCR beta libraries involved iRepertoire HTBI primers and Arm-PCR of CDR3 regions. TCRdb re-analysed the multiplex PCR reads in MiXCR, keeping a single row per CDR3 protein. The sample includes a few hundred thousand distinct CDR3 sequences, over 15% of them seen just once. These same records also appear under a second study, on T cells in Graves' hyperthyroidism and ophthalmopathy. That work contributes: Hyperthyroidism, newly diagnosed and lasting under 2 months, affected patients aged 18 to 65. The model made its ophthalmopathy prediction, and onset followed a median approximately 7 months later.

Sequenced here: peripheral blood mononuclear cells (PBMCs), sampled at new diagnosis, from a patient treated with antithyroid drugs. The receptor was isolated from a woman between 18 and 30 years old with Graves disease. The chain couples TRBV2 to TRBJ2-7, with D hard to call. In nucleotides, the CDR3 is TGTGCCAGCAGTACCGACAAGAACTACGAGCAGTACTTC. Residues: CASSTDKNYEQYF.